The text below deals with one TCR beta chain. The sample is drawn from a study of blood T cell repertoires in COVID-19. The wider study: The United States, Italy and Spain were the sources of the acute and convalescent COVID-19 samples. The cDNA or gDNA used as material had been derived from T cells, B-cell-depleted T cells, or PBMCs.

The CDR3 is 16 amino acids. The J segment lost 1 base and the V segment lost 3 bases, leaving 7 bases of the junction unmatched. Looked up from germline, CDR1 is SGHVS and CDR2 is FNYEAQ. Only in-frame clones appear in the TCRdb table, and some are missing; sequencing was by immunoSEQ multiplex PCR. The table records about 200,000 clones, around 86% of them present only once. This rearrangement joins TRBV7-6 to TRBJ2-7; 9 nucleotides line up with TRBD2. Specimen: PBMCs or T cells enriched from blood (not recorded which). The source is a man aged 40-49 years with acute COVID-19. The CDR3, as DNA: TGTGCCAGCAGCTTCCCTAGCGGGGCTGGGTCCTACGAGCAGTACTTC. It encodes CASSFPSGAGSYEQYF.